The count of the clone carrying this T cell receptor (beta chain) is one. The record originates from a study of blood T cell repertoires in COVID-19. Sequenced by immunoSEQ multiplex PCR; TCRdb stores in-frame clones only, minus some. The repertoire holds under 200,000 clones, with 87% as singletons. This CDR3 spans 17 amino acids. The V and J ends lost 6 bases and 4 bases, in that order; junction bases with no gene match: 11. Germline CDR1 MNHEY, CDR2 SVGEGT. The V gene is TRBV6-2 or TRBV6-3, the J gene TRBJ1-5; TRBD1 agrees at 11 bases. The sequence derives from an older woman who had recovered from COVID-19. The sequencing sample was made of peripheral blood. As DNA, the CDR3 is TGTGCCAGCAGCCAGGGACAGGGGGGTGCAAGTAATCAGCCCCAGCATTTT. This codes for CASSQGQGGASNQPQHF.